This note documents a single T cell receptor (beta chain) sequence. Trimming at V came to 6 bases and at J to 0 bases, leaving 3 bases not matched to a gene. The germline V gene encodes CDR1 MNHNY and CDR2 SVGAGI (reference sequence). The CDR3 spans 14 residues. 60 Vbeta and 13 Jbeta primers were used in PCR. Some clones are missing from TCRdb's copy, which holds only in-frame ones; the method was immunoSEQ multiplex PCR. The sample consists of about 170,000 clones, roughly 80% of them appearing once. This entry comes from a study of cytomegalovirus exposure and HLA in healthy donors. Sample: PBMCs. The chain links TRBV6-6 to TRBJ1-1, with 8 bases fitting TRBD1. The source is a man younger than 45 in good health and CMV-seropositive. CDR3 region: CASRRQGMNTEAFF. CDR3 nucleotide sequence: TGTGCCAGCAGGAGACAGGGGATGAACACTGAAGCTTTCTTT.